One and the same sample provided the 28 T cell receptor beta chains below, sequenced in a study of tumor and adjacent non-tumor tissue in lung cancer. The library came from three nested PCR rounds adapted from ARM-PCR protocols. In TCRdb, the multiplex PCR reads were re-called with MiXCR into one record per CDR3 protein. Of more than 95,000 distinct CDR3 sequences in the sample, 60% to 70% were seen once. No cell sorting was done before RNA was extracted from the tissue. Input material: lung tumor tissue. These TCRs come from a man between 25 and 39 years old with non-small cell lung cancer.

As regards this clonotype: This is likely a read error, given that the CDR3 carries no conserved phenylalanine or tryptophan at its end. The J gene is TRBJ2-7, the V gene TRBV6-5; D might be TRBD1 (6 bases). CDR1 MNHEY and CDR2 SVGAGI come from the germline V gene. CDR3 size: 13 residues. Between the trimmed V and J ends, which lost 5 bases and 6 bases, there was a span of 14 bases. This chain's CDR3 is CASSQRQAGEQYL. The DNA of the CDR3 is TGTGCCAGCAGTCAACGACAGGCAGGCGAGCAGTACCTC.

The CDR3 reads CVSSLPGQFYEQYF. The CDR3 DNA sequence: TGTGTCAGTAGTTTGCCGGGACAATTCTACGAGCAGTACTTC. This chain uses TRBV12-3 or TRBV12-4 with TRBJ2-7; maybe TRBD1 (6 bases). CDR3 length: 14 amino acids.

A note on this clonotype: A read error may account for a junction end that differs from germline. The CDR3 DNA sequence: TGCGCCAGCAGTGGTTTCTCCCCCATCTACGAGCGGTACTTC. Its protein is CASSGFSPIYERYF. The chain couples TRBV10-2 to TRBJ2-7, with D unresolved. Germline values: CDR1 WSHSY, CDR2 SAAADI. The length of the CDR3 is 14 residues.

Details on this clonotype: This could be a read error, since a much larger clone is one nucleotide away. This chain connects TRBV5-4 to TRBJ2-7, with TRBD2 matching 8 bases. The CDR3 is 15 residues long. Per germline, CDR1 SGHNT and CDR2 YYREEE (reference sequence). CDR3 region: CVSSLKSGREYEQYF. In nucleotides, the CDR3 is TGTGTCAGCAGCTTGAAAAGCGGGAGAGAGTACGAGCAGTACTTC.

CDR3 loop: CASSQDAAGATNEKLFF. The CDR3 DNA reads TGCGCCAGCAGCCAGGATGCCGCGGGAGCAACTAATGAAAAACTGTTTTTT. This chain links TRBV4-1 with TRBJ1-4; D is unclear. CDR3 length equals 17 residues. V was cut by 3 bases and J by 0 bases, with 14 bases left in between. Germline V gives CDR1 MGHRA, CDR2 YSYEKL.

Comment on this clonotype: This may stem from a read error, because a much larger clone lies one nucleotide away. The rearrangement joins TRBV29-1 to TRBJ1-1; D remains ambiguous. Trimming removed 4 bases at V and 0 bases at J, with 12 bases between. Germline CDR1 is SQVTM and CDR2 is ANQGSEA. CDR3 length equals 14 residues. CDR3 region: CSVGAWLMNTEAFF. CDR3 nucleotide sequence: TGCAGCGTTGGAGCGTGGCTGATGAACACTGAAGCTTTCTTT.

CDR3 amino acids: CSVESGSCEAFF. CDR3 nucleotide sequence: TGCAGCGTCGAATCCGGATCATGTGAAGCTTTCTTT. The chain employs TRBV29-1 and TRBJ1-1; D ambiguous. This CDR3 comprises 12 residues. Germline V gene sequence: CDR1 SQVTM, CDR2 ANQGSEA. Trimming removed 6 bases at V and 7 bases at J, with 15 bases between.

The CDR3 loop is CASSEPPGSGGSDTQYF. DNA of the CDR3: TGCGCCAGCAGCGAACCCCCAGGTAGCGGGGGCTCAGATACGCAGTATTTT. V is TRBV4-1 and J is TRBJ2-3; 9 bases map to TRBD2. The germline gives CDR1 MGHRA, CDR2 YSYEKL. This CDR3 has 17 residues. After removal of 5 bases from V and 4 bases from J, the junction contained 13 bases not matched to a gene.

The table lists this clonotype with a few counts. A much larger clone lies one base from this, so it may be a read error. The rearrangement uses TRBV29-1 and TRBJ1-4; D is undetermined. The CDR3 extends over 14 amino acids. Germline V gives CDR1 SQVTM, CDR2 ANQGSEA. The DNA of the CDR3 is TGCAGCATTGAGGCCCGGGCGGCCGGGGAAAAACTGTTTTTT. It specifies CSIEARAAGEKLFF.

The CDR3 DNA is TGTGCCAGCACCTCCGCGCGGGGGGCAAATAATGAAAAACTGTTTTTT. This encodes CASTSARGANNEKLFF. V is TRBV6-6 and J is TRBJ1-4, with D possibly being TRBD1 (6 bases). CDR1 is MNHNY, CDR2 SVGAGI, per germline (reference sequence). V shed 7 bases and J shed 4 bases, with 19 bases lying between them. This CDR3 region has 16 residues.

This clonotype showed up many times. The J gene is TRBJ1-1, the V gene TRBV29-1; D uncertain. Trimming cost V 7 bases and J 2 bases, with 14 bases left between them. The germline V gene encodes CDR1 SQVTM and CDR2 ANQGSEA. This CDR3 region has 13 residues. Written as DNA, the CDR3 is TGCAGCGCCGCTTCTGAATCCAACACTGAAGCTTTCTTT. Translating gives CSAASESNTEAFF. Based on the CDR3 plus reference TRBV29-1 and TRBJ1-1, the full variable domain is SAVISQKPSRDICQRGTSLTIQCQVDSQVTMMFWYRQQPGQSLTLIATANQGSEATYESGFVIDKFPISRPNLTFSTLTVSNMSPEDSSIYLCSAASESNTEAFFGQGTRLTVV.

Regarding this clonotype: Mismatch with germline at one junction end may stem from a read error. The J gene is TRBJ2-3, the V gene TRBV4-3, with 8 bases aligning to TRBD2. This CDR3 region has 14 residues. Germline CDR1 LGHNA, CDR2 YSLEER. CDR3 amino acids: CASSQVGGADMQYF. The DNA of the CDR3 is TGTGCCAGCAGCCAAGTCGGGGGGGCAGATATGCAGTATTTT.

This clonotype was observed a handful of times. The chain links TRBV6-5 to TRBJ2-1; TRBD1 matches 7 bases. The V gene's germline CDR1 is MNHEY and CDR2 SVGAGI. V lost 5 bases to trimming and J lost 15 bases; unmatched junction nucleotides: 10. This CDR3 is built from 12 residues. Here the CDR3 reads CASSTGQAQWFF. The CDR3 DNA sequence: TGTGCCAGCAGTACAGGACAGGCCCAGTGGTTCTTC.

For this clonotype: Being one base from a much bigger clone, this may be a read error. The gene calls are TRBV6-5 and TRBJ1-2; D uncertain. Germline V gene data show CDR1 as MNHEY and CDR2 as SVGAGI. The CDR3 loop spans 15 amino acids. V was shortened by 4 bases and J by 2 bases, with 14 bases between the two germline ends. The CDR3 DNA is TGTGCCAGCAGTTGCTCGAATGGAGGGAACTATGGCTACACCTTC. Translated: CASSCSNGGNYGYTF.

Of note for this clonotype: A junction end diverges from the germline sequence, so it may reflect a read error. This chain uses TRBV4-3 with TRBJ1-1; 8 bases are shared with TRBD1. Germline lookup yields CDR1 LGHNA and CDR2 YSLEER. The CDR3 totals 19 residues. The CDR3 DNA follows: TGCGCCAGCAGCCAAGAACTTAGGCAGGGGGCGGGCATGAACACTCAAGCTTTCTTT. It encodes CASSQELRQGAGMNTQAFF.

This clonotype was counted many times. V usage is TRBV28 and J usage is TRBJ2-7; 7 nucleotides agree with TRBD2. V shed 6 bases and J 3 bases; nucleotides not matched to a gene: 8. Germline V gene lookup returns CDR1 MDHEN and CDR2 SYDVKM. CDR3 length equals 14 residues. The CDR3 protein is CASRARAGDYEQYF. CDR3 coding DNA: TGTGCCAGCAGGGCTAGGGCGGGAGACTACGAGCAGTACTTC.

This clonotype has a handful of counts. This could be a read error, since a much larger clone is one nucleotide away. The chain has TRBV5-6 and TRBJ1-5; D not resolved. The CDR3 sequence is 14 residues long. The germline V gene encodes CDR1 SGHDT and CDR2 YYEEEE. V was pared by 4 bases and J by 0 bases, with 8 bases between. CDR3 in DNA: TGTGCCAGCAGCCGAGAGTATAGCAATCAGCCCCAGCATTTT. Its protein product is CASSREYSNQPQHF. Combining the CDR3 with reference TRBV5-6 and TRBJ1-5 gives the whole variable domain DAGVTQSPTHLIKTRGQQVTLRCSPKSGHDTVSWYQQALGQGPQFIFQYYEEEERQRGNFPDRFSGHQFPNYSSELNVNALLLGDSALYLCASSREYSNQPQHFGDGTRLSIL.

For this clonotype: An end of the junction does not agree with germline; a read error may underlie this. V gene TRBV6-2 or TRBV6-3 combines with J gene TRBJ2-7, with no clear D. Germline CDR1 reads MNHEY; CDR2 reads SVGEGT. This CDR3 is 13 amino acids long. CDR3 region: CASSPIRTDEHYF. The CDR3 DNA sequence: TGTGCCAGCAGTCCCATCCGGACCGACGAGCACTACTTC.

Comment on this clonotype: One end of the junction does not line up with germline, which may come from a read error. The genes are TRBV6-5 and TRBJ2-7, with D perhaps matching TRBD1 (5 bases). This CDR3 region has 15 residues. Per germline, CDR1 MNHEY and CDR2 SVGAGI. This CDR3 is CASSYPVAGAYELYF. As DNA, the CDR3 is TGTGCCAGCAGTTACCCCGTTGCTGGGGCCTATGAGCTGTACTTC.

The chain employs TRBV11-1 and TRBJ2-7, with 10 bases matching TRBD1. CDR3 length equals 14 residues. The trim removed 5 bases at V and 2 bases at J, leaving 3 bases unmatched. CDR1 is SGHAT, CDR2 FQDESV, per germline (reference sequence). The CDR3 protein is CASSGDRGTYEQYF. CDR3 nucleotides: TGTGCCAGCAGCGGGGACAGGGGTACCTACGAGCAGTACTTC.

This clonotype was seen many times. The chain uses TRBV6-1 and TRBJ2-4; D unresolved. The CDR3 runs 13 residues. Trimming pared 2 bases from V and 2 bases from J, leaving 4 bases between. Germline V gene sequence: CDR1 MNHNS, CDR2 SASEGT. CDR3 region: CASSESSKNIQYF. In DNA form, the CDR3 reads TGTGCCAGCAGTGAAAGTTCCAAAAACATTCAGTACTTC.

Only one count was recorded for this clonotype. It may be a read error: a sequence one base away is much more abundant. The chain carries TRBV6-5 and TRBJ1-1; unclear D gene. CDR1 MNHEY and CDR2 SVGAGI come from the germline V gene. CDR3 size: 11 residues. V was cut by 8 bases and J by 3 bases, with 7 bases left in between. CDR3 DNA: TGTGCCAGCGGTTCCTACACTGAAGCTTTCTTT. Protein: CASGSYTEAFF.

About this clonotype itself: The final CDR3 position lacks the conserved phenylalanine or tryptophan, pointing to a likely read error. The chain has TRBV12-3 or TRBV12-4 and TRBJ2-4; D might be TRBD2 (6 bases). Trimming left V 6 bases short and J 6 bases short, with 6 bases between. The length of the CDR3 is 11 residues. This chain's CDR3 is CASRGGNIQYI. The CDR3 DNA reads as TGTGCCAGCAGGGGAGGAAACATTCAGTACATC.

The count of this clonotype is one. One end of the junction fails to match germline, which may point to a read error. This chain links TRBV20-1 with TRBJ2-1, with D perhaps assigned TRBD1 or TRBD2 (6 bases each). The CDR3 spans 17 residues. Germline V gives CDR1 DFQATT, CDR2 SNEGSKA (reference sequence). DNA of the CDR3: TGCAGTGCTAAACTCCGTTGGGCCGGGGGCTTCTACAATGAGCAGCTCTTC. Translating gives CSAKLRWAGGFYNEQLF.

This clonotype was counted ten times or more. This chain connects TRBV4-1 to TRBJ1-2; possible D gene TRBD1, 5 bases. The CDR3 is 16 residues long. Germline V gives CDR1 MGHRA, CDR2 YSYEKL. With 2 bases removed from V and 11 bases from J, the gap between germline ends came to 24 bases. CDR3 region: CASSQFHLPGLMDYTF. In nucleotides, the CDR3 is TGCGCCAGCAGCCAATTTCACCTACCGGGACTAATGGATTACACCTTC.

The chain combines TRBV5-4 with TRBJ2-3, with a weak D call TRBD2 (6 bases). V was clipped by 4 bases and J by 2 bases, with 14 bases between them. This CDR3 is built from 15 residues. Germline assignment: CDR1 SGHNT and CDR2 YYREEE (reference sequence). Here the CDR3 reads CASSPRASVTDTQYF. The CDR3 DNA is TGTGCCAGCAGCCCTAGGGCTAGCGTCACAGATACGCAGTATTTT.

This chain links TRBV5-6 with TRBJ2-2; D is unresolved. The CDR3 is 15 amino acids. V lost 0 bases, J lost 10 bases, and 16 bases lay in between. Germline V gene data show CDR1 as SGHDT and CDR2 as YYEEEE. The CDR3 reads CASSLGASNSAELFF. In DNA form, the CDR3 reads TGTGCCAGCAGCTTGGGGGCCTCGAACAGCGCGGAGCTGTTTTTT.

A note on this clonotype: At one end the junction does not follow the germline gene, possibly because of a read error. V usage is TRBV29-1 and J usage is TRBJ2-2; 7 bases line up with TRBD1. Germline CDR1 reads SQVTM; CDR2 reads ANQGSEA. CDR3 length: 15 amino acids. Here the CDR3 reads CSVAPGQRHTGELFF. In DNA, the CDR3 is TGTAGCGTTGCCCCGGGACAGAGGCACACCGGGGAGCTGTTTTTT.